Presented here are 11 T cell receptor beta chains from one specimen sequenced in a study of quantifying T cell responses using KT2 cells (dated by TCRdb to about 2017). Background on the whole study: RNA was DNase-treated and reverse transcribed with TCR alpha and beta constant-region primers, mostly using SuperScript III.

Library generation was performed with UMI-ligation and nested PCR. The sample was run on an Illumina MiSeq. A single-stranded oligonucleotide carrying the Illumina SP2 sequence and a UMI was ligated to the cDNA 3' end using T4 RNA ligase 1. PCR1 consisted of 4 cycles (98 degrees C 15 s, 69 degrees C 30 s, 72 degrees C 40 s), and for the beta primer an equimolar mix of RC1.1 and RC1.2 was used to cover TRBC1 and TRBC2. TCRdb's own reprocessing of the public reads used fastp at Q25 and MiXCR and kept productive beta chains. A single entry per CDR3 protein holds the most common genes and DNA from its merged rows. This sample is represented by 60,000 or so distinct CDR3 sequences; 9% to 15% of them were singletons. 9.4% of the sample belongs to the ten largest clones. Material: PBMCs spiked with cells of the T cell clone KT2. Receptor source: a human donor.

The CDR3 nucleotides are TGTGCCAGCAGCTCATGGACAGATAGCAATCAGCCCCAGCATTTT. Translating it yields CASSSWTDSNQPQHF. The chain combines TRBV9 with TRBJ1-5, with D perhaps matching TRBD1 (6 bases). The CDR3 contains 15 residues. The V end lost 4 bases, the J end lost 0 bases, and 11 bases lay between the germline ends. Germline V lookup: CDR1 SGDLS, CDR2 YYNGEE.

Ten or more counts support this clonotype. The V gene is TRBV6-5, the J gene TRBJ2-7, with D tentatively TRBD1 (5 bases). This CDR3 contains 14 residues. From germline, CDR1 is MNHEY and CDR2 SVGAGI. The V end was cut by 3 bases, the J end by 2 bases, with 11 bases between. In DNA form, the CDR3 reads TGTGCCAGCAGTTATTCTGACAGCACCTACGAGCAGTACTTC. This sequence encodes CASSYSDSTYEQYF.

V and J are TRBV12-3 or TRBV12-4 and TRBJ1-5; TRBD1 matches 7 bases. The CDR3 is made up of 14 amino acids. V shed 3 bases and J 4 bases; nucleotides not matched to a gene: 3. In DNA, the CDR3 is TGTGCCAGCAGTTTGGGGACAGCGAATCAGCCCCAGCATTTT. Protein sequence: CASSLGTANQPQHF.

This clonotype was counted between two and nine times. V and J are TRBV5-1 and TRBJ1-2; no definite D call. Trimming cost V 4 bases and J 0 bases, with 13 bases left between them. Germline V lookup: CDR1 SGHRS, CDR2 YFSETQ. This CDR3 comprises 15 residues. The CDR3 DNA reads as TGCGCCAGCAGCCCAGACCTGACGTCTAACTATGGCTACACCTTC. It encodes CASSPDLTSNYGYTF. Using reference TRBV5-1 and TRBJ1-2 for the parts outside the CDR3, the full variable domain is KAGVTQTPRYLIKTRGQQVTLSCSPISGHRSVSWYQQTPGQGLQFLFEYFSETQRNKGNFPGRFSGRQFSNSRSEMNVSTLELGDSALYLCASSPDLTSNYGYTFGSGTRLTVV.

This clonotype came up a few times. The rearrangement joins TRBV20-1 to TRBJ2-3; weak D call: TRBD2 (6 bases). The CDR3 contains 15 residues. Looked up from germline, CDR1 is DFQATT and CDR2 is SNEGSKA (reference sequence). The V and J ends lost 7 bases and 4 bases respectively, with 21 bases between them. CDR3 nucleotides: TGCAGTGTAGGCCGGAGGGGTCGAGAGGCAGATACGCAGTATTTT. It is translated as CSVGRRGREADTQYF.

The table lists this clonotype with a few counts. The J gene is TRBJ1-5, the V gene TRBV2; D is uncertain. Germline V gives CDR1 SNHLY, CDR2 FYNNEI. Trimming shortened V by 3 bases and J by 4 bases, and 7 bases separated the two germline ends. CDR3 length equals 13 residues. CDR3: CASSDLVNQPQHF. The CDR3 DNA follows: TGTGCCAGCAGTGATTTGGTGAATCAGCCCCAGCATTTT.

This clonotype was detected a few times. V is TRBV11-2 and J is TRBJ1-1; D gene ambiguous. V was clipped by 6 bases and J by 5 bases, with 13 bases between them. This CDR3 is built from 13 residues. Germline CDR1 and CDR2: SGHAT and FQNNGV. In DNA, the CDR3 is TGTGCCAGCAGAAATTTCCCCCCTACTGAAGCTTTCTTT. It encodes CASRNFPPTEAFF.

There are a few counts of this clonotype. The chain recombines TRBV7-6 with TRBJ2-3, with D unresolved. This CDR3 spans 14 amino acids. CDR1 SGHVS and CDR2 FNYEAQ come from the germline V gene. Trimming removed 5 bases at V and 0 bases at J, with 9 bases between. The CDR3 sequence is CASSLNPSTDTQYF. CDR3 nucleotide sequence: TGTGCCAGCAGCCTTAACCCTAGCACAGATACGCAGTATTTT.

The chain is built from TRBV12-3 or TRBV12-4 and TRBJ1-5; TRBD1 aligns across 10 bases. V was pared by 3 bases and J by 9 bases, with 5 bases of the junction left unmatched. The CDR3 sequence is 14 residues long. CDR3 in DNA: TGTGCCAGCAGTTTCGGGACAGGGGCCCGGCCCCAGCATTTT. It specifies CASSFGTGARPQHF.

This clonotype was detected a few times. The chain carries TRBV27 and TRBJ2-1; TRBD1 matches at 10 bases. From germline, CDR1 is MNHEY and CDR2 SMNVEV (reference sequence). The CDR3 runs 13 residues. Losses at the gene ends were 2 bases for V and 9 bases for J; bases not matched to a gene: 1. Here the CDR3 DNA reads TGTGCCAGCAGTTTAGACAGGGGGCGTGAGCAGTTCTTC. Residues: CASSLDRGREQFF.

The genes are TRBV12-3 or TRBV12-4 and TRBJ2-7; D is possibly TRBD1 or TRBD2 (5 bases each). The V end was cut by 6 bases, the J end by 2 bases, with 14 bases between. CDR3 length equals 14 residues. For the CDR3, the DNA is TGTGCCAGCAGGTCCTCCGGGACCACCTACGAGCAGTACTTC. Translated, it gives CASRSSGTTYEQYF.